This T cell receptor (beta chain) was profiled in a study of cytomegalovirus exposure and HLA in healthy donors. In the study overall: Out of about 180 million T cells, an earlier analysis found roughly 100 million unique TCR beta sequences in total. General study results and limits: A list of 164 TCR beta chains associated with cytomegalovirus was given.

The PCR employed 60 Vbeta primers together with 13 Jbeta primers. Some clones are missing from TCRdb's copy, which holds only in-frame ones; the method was immunoSEQ multiplex PCR. Found here are almost 95,000 clones, roughly three fifths of them singletons; the top ten hold around 4.2%. This clone has only a few counts. The antigen remains undetermined. V lost 4 bases and J lost 5, with 14 bases in between. The CDR3 runs 14 residues. Germline V gives CDR1 MDHEN, CDR2 SYDVKM. This receptor was obtained from a man under 40 in good health and CMV-seronegative. V is TRBV28 and J is TRBJ1-1; D is possibly TRBD1 (5 bases). The sample taken for sequencing was PBMCs. The CDR3 protein is CASSSPPGGTEAFF. CDR3 DNA: TGTGCCAGCAGTTCTCCCCCCGGGGGGACTGAAGCTTTCTTT.